This entry concerns a single TCR beta chain. Its matching antigen is unknown. This entry is derived from a study of CD8 T cells in ankylosing spondylitis. Generation of TCR beta libraries employed quantitative 5'-RACE incorporating molecular barcodes. TCRdb called the 5' RACE reads again in MiXCR, with one record for every CDR3 protein. The table shows some 250,000 distinct CDR3 sequences, with roughly 25% occurring only once. Study conclusions and caveats: There was reportedly significant enrichment of clones that were disease-linked in matched ankylosing spondylitis synovial fluid.

The CDR3 extends over 14 amino acids. Looked up from germline, CDR1 is KGHDR and CDR2 is SFDVKD. Unmatched junction bases numbered 2, after V lost 4 bases and J lost 2 bases. What was sequenced was blood, either unsorted or a sorted T cell fraction (not recorded which). This chain uses TRBV24-1 with TRBJ2-3; 7 bases agree with TRBD2. This clonotype was sampled from a male donor with ankylosing spondylitis or in good health (not recorded which). The CDR3 DNA reads as TGTGCCACCAGTGACCGGGGGGTCACAGATACGCAGTATTTT. Protein product: CATSDRGVTDTQYF.